Listed below are T cell receptor beta chains from one sample, sequenced in a study of blood T cells in healthy people across ages. MiXCR, applied by TCRdb to the 5' RACE reads, yields one record per CDR3 protein. This sample has over 1.5 million distinct CDR3 sequences, with 49% found just once. The sequencing sample was made of blood. These receptors were obtained from a woman between 40 and 55 years old in good health. Each CDR3 is given with its conserved first and last residue. The D gene is left open where the match is weak. Where a row states a size, it is once, few, many or the class of an expanded clone; other rows omit it.

D gene	J gene	clone size	V gene	CDR3 DNA	CDR3 protein
TRBD1	TRBJ2-5	-	TRBV27	TGTGCCAGCAGGGGACAGGGGGCTTTAAAGACCCAGTACTTC	CASRGQGALKTQYF
-	TRBJ2-7	-	TRBV29-1	TGCAGCGTGGGCCCGGCAGGGAATGCCGGGGTATCCTACGAGCAGTACTTC	CSVGPAGNAGVSYEQYF
TRBD1	TRBJ2-1	few	TRBV20-1	TGCAGTGCCGAGCATTACAGGGGAACCTACAATGAGCAGTTCTTC	CSAEHYRGTYNEQFF
-	TRBJ1-2	-	TRBV6-5	TGTGCCAGCCGTCCCCCGGGGGCCCCTAACTATGGCTACACCTTC	CASRPPGAPNYGYTF
TRBD2	TRBJ2-7	-	TRBV7-2	TGTGCCAGCGCCAACGGCCGGCCGGGGGGTTCCTACGAGCAGTACTTC	CASANGRPGGSYEQYF
-	TRBJ1-2	-	TRBV9	TGTGCCAGCAGCGGCTTACAGAAAGCCTATGGCTACACCTTC	CASSGLQKAYGYTF
-	TRBJ2-4	-	TRBV20-1	TGCAGTGCCCGGCGGGGCCTAGCCAAAAACATTCAGTACTTC	CSARRGLAKNIQYF
-	TRBJ1-2	-	TRBV13	TGTGCCAGCAGCGAGGACAGATATGGCTACACCTTC	CASSEDRYGYTF
-	TRBJ2-1	few	TRBV11-1	TGTGCCAGCAGCGATCGGGACATAGGTTACAATGAGCAGTTCTTC	CASSDRDIGYNEQFF
-	TRBJ1-2	-	TRBV4-3	TGCGCCAGCAGCCAAGATCAGGGAGTAAACTATGGCTACACCTTC	CASSQDQGVNYGYTF
TRBD2	TRBJ2-5	-	TRBV5-4	TGTGCCAGCCGCGAACTAGGCTTCGGGACTAGCGGGGTTGGGGAGACCCAGTACTTC	CASRELGFGTSGVGETQYF
-	TRBJ1-5	-	TRBV7-9	TGTGCCAGCAGCTTAGAGGGGAACAATCAGCCCCAGCATTTT	CASSLEGNNQPQHF
TRBD2	TRBJ2-1	once	TRBV20-1	TGCAGTGCCAACCCCGCGGGGGGGTCCTACAATGAGCAGTTCTTC	CSANPAGGSYNEQFF
-	TRBJ2-5	once	TRBV20-1	TGCAGTGCTAGAGACGGGCTACCCAGGGGGACCCAGTACTTC	CSARDGLPRGTQYF
-	TRBJ1-4	-	TRBV5-1	TGCGCCAGCAGCCCCCTGGGACCTGAAAAACTGTTTTTT	CASSPLGPEKLFF
TRBD2	TRBJ2-1	few	TRBV12-3/TRBV12-4	TGTGCCAGCAGTTTATTAGCGGGGAATGAGCAGTTCTTC	CASSLLAGNEQFF
-	TRBJ1-4	few	TRBV25-1	TGTGCCAGCAGTGATCCCCTCGGGGGCCGCGAAAAACTGTTTTTT	CASSDPLGGREKLFF
TRBD1	TRBJ1-1	-	TRBV29-1	TGCAGCGCGCCTACAGGGGGCTCTGGGATTGAAGCTTTCTTT	CSAPTGGSGIEAFF
-	TRBJ2-5	few	TRBV6-6	TGTGCCAGCAGTTATGACGGGACTGCTCAAGAGACCCAGTACTTC	CASSYDGTAQETQYF
-	TRBJ1-2	few	TRBV29-1	TGCAGCGTCAGTTTAGACGTGGGGTATGGCTACACCTTC	CSVSLDVGYGYTF
-	TRBJ2-5	few	TRBV27	TGTGCCAGCCAGACAGGCCAAGAGACCCAGTACTTC	CASQTGQETQYF
-	TRBJ2-4	-	TRBV20-1	TGCAGTGCTAGAGACCCCATTCTAGCCAAAAACATTCAGTACTTC	CSARDPILAKNIQYF
-	TRBJ2-1	few	TRBV29-1	TGCAGCGGAACAGGGACCTCCTACAATGAGCAGTTCTTC	CSGTGTSYNEQFF
-	TRBJ1-5	-	TRBV6-5	TGTGCCAGCAGGTCGGGGCAATTTAGCAATCAGCCCCAGCATTTT	CASRSGQFSNQPQHF
TRBD1	TRBJ2-1	-	TRBV6-4	TGTGCCAGCAGTGCGGACAGGGGGTACCCCAATGAGCAGTTCTTC	CASSADRGYPNEQFF
-	TRBJ2-5	-	TRBV4-3	TGCGCCAGCAGCCACGGGATATCCTACGGGCAGTACTTC	CASSHGISYGQYF
-	TRBJ2-1	-	TRBV3-1	TGTGCCAGCAGCCAAGCTACAGGGTGTGCGCAGTTCTTC	CASSQATGCAQFF
-	TRBJ2-1	-	TRBV6-2/TRBV6-3	TGTGCCAGCAGTATCAGGGGCCAAACCACTGGCAATGAGCAGTTCTTC	CASSIRGQTTGNEQFF
-	TRBJ1-2	-	TRBV7-2	TGTGCCAGCAGCTCCCTGATCCCTGGCGGCTACACCTTC	CASSSLIPGGYTF
TRBD2	TRBJ2-1	-	TRBV28	TGTGCCACGAAAATTAGCGGGGGGGCCTTCAATGAGCAGTTCTTC	CATKISGGAFNEQFF
-	TRBJ1-5	-	TRBV28	TGTGCCAGCCGATGGTCCTATAGCAATCAGCCCCAGCATTTT	CASRWSYSNQPQHF
-	TRBJ1-4	-	TRBV7-9	TGTGCCAGCAGCAACCGGGTTACAACTAATGAAAAACTGTTTTTT	CASSNRVTTNEKLFF
-	TRBJ1-2	few	TRBV27	TGTGCCAGCAGTTATACCTACTCGAGGGGCTATGGCTACACCTTC	CASSYTYSRGYGYTF
-	TRBJ2-5	-	TRBV15	TGTGCCACCAGCAGAGATTGTTCCCGTGGAGAGACCCAGTACTTC	CATSRDCSRGETQYF
-	TRBJ1-1	-	TRBV20-1	TGCAGTGCTAGAGGGGGGGTGGATAGAGCTTTCTTT	CSARGGVDRAFF
-	TRBJ1-2	-	TRBV4-1	TGCGCCAGCAGCCAAGTAATGGGGGGCTACACCTTC	CASSQVMGGYTF
TRBD1	TRBJ2-3	-	TRBV10-3	TGTGCCATCGGGACAGGCTCAGATACGCAGTATTTT	CAIGTGSDTQYF
TRBD2	TRBJ2-3	-	TRBV12-3/TRBV12-4	TGTGCCAGCAGTCGGCCTAGCGGGGCGGAAGATACGCAGTATTTT	CASSRPSGAEDTQYF
TRBD2	TRBJ2-5	-	TRBV20-1	TGCAGTGTCTGGAAACGGGGACTAGCGGGGGGAGGGGAGACCCAGTACTTC	CSVWKRGLAGGGETQYF
-	TRBJ2-5	-	TRBV11-3	TGTGCCAGCAGCGTAGGGGACCAAGAGACCCAGTACTTC	CASSVGDQETQYF
TRBD2	TRBJ2-5	-	TRBV27	TGTGCCAGCAGTTTCGATGGGAGGGCCTCTGGAGAGCAGTACTTC	CASSFDGRASGEQYF
-	TRBJ1-5	-	TRBV7-2	TGTGCCAGCAGCGTAGGGGACCTTAATCAGCCCCAGCATTTT	CASSVGDLNQPQHF
TRBD1	TRBJ1-2	few	TRBV5-1	TGCGCCAGCAGCTTGCAAGCGGGACAGTCCTATGGCTACACCTTC	CASSLQAGQSYGYTF
TRBD1	TRBJ2-6	few	TRBV12-3/TRBV12-4	TGTGCCAGCAGCCACAATTACAGGGGGTTAAGCTCTGGGGCCAACGTCCTGACTTTC	CASSHNYRGLSSGANVLTF
TRBD2	TRBJ2-3	-	TRBV6-5	TGTGCCAGCAGTTTGACTAGCGAAAGCACAGATACGCAGTATTTT	CASSLTSESTDTQYF
TRBD2	TRBJ2-5	-	TRBV27	TGTGCCAGCAGCCCGGGACTAGCGAACAATGAGCAGTACTTC	CASSPGLANNEQYF
-	TRBJ2-1	few	TRBV11-2	TGTGCCAGCAGCTTAGATATACGTAGACAGCAGTTCTTC	CASSLDIRRQQFF
-	TRBJ2-3	-	TRBV20-1	TGCAGGGCTAGAGGTAACAGGGACACGCAGTATTTT	CRARGNRDTQYF
TRBD1	TRBJ2-3	few	TRBV29-1	TGCAGCGTTGCCCAGGGACAGGGGAGCACAGATACGCAGTATTTT	CSVAQGQGSTDTQYF
TRBD2	TRBJ2-1	-	TRBV12-3/TRBV12-4	TGTGCCAGCAGGGTAGCGGGCTCCTACAATGAGCAGTTCTTC	CASRVAGSYNEQFF
TRBD2	TRBJ2-7	-	TRBV5-1	TGCGCCAGCAGCGGCGCCGGGACTAGCTCCTACAATGAGCAGTACTTC	CASSGAGTSSYNEQYF
-	TRBJ1-2	-	TRBV7-2	TGTGCCAGCAGCTCCAGTCTCTATGGCTACACCTTC	CASSSSLYGYTF